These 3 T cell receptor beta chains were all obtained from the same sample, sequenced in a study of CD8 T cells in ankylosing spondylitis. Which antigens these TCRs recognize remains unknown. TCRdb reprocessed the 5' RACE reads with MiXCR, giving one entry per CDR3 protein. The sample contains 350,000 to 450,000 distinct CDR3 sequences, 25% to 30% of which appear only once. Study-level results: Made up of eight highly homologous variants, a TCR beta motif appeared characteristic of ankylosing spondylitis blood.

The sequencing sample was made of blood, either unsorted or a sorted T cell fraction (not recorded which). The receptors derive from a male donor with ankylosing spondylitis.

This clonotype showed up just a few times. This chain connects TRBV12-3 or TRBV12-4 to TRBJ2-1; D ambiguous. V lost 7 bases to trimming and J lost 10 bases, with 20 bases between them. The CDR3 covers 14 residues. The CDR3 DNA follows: TGTGCCAGCACCCCCTTTAACTCGGTTGTGGAGCAGTTCTTC. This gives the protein CASTPFNSVVEQFF.

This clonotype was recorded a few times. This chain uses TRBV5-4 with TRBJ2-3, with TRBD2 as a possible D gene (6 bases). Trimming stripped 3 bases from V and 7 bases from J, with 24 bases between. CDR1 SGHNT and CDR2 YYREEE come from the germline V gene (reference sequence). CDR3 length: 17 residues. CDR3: CASSSRDLYSGGNTQYF. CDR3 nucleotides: TGTGCCAGCAGCTCCAGGGACTTGTATTCAGGTGGGAATACGCAGTATTTT.

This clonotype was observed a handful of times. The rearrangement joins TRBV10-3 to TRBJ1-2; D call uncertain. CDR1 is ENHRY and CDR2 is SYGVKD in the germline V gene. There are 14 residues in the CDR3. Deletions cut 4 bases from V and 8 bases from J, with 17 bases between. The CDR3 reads CAISGEMAGGGYTF. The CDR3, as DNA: TGTGCCATCAGTGGAGAGATGGCGGGAGGGGGCTACACCTTC.